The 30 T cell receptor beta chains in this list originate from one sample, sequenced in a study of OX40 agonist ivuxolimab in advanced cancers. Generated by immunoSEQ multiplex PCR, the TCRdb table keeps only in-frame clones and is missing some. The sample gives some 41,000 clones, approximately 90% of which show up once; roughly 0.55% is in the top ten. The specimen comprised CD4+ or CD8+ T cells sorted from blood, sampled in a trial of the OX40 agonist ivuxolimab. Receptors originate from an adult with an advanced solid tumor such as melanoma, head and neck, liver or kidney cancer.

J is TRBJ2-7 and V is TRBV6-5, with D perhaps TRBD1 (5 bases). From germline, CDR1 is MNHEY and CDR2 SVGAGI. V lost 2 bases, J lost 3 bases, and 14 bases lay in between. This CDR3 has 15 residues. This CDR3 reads CASSYLRGAIYEQYF. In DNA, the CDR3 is TGTGCCAGCAGTTACCTAAGGGGTGCCATCTACGAGCAGTACTTC.

CDR3 coding DNA: TGTGCCAGCAGTTTGACGCATAGTGGGAACGGCTACACCTTC. Amino acid sequence: CASSLTHSGNGYTF. The chain combines TRBV27 with TRBJ1-2; no reliable D call. Trimming cost V 3 bases and J 8 bases, with 16 bases left between them. The V gene's germline CDR1 is MNHEY and CDR2 SMNVEV (reference sequence). The CDR3 covers 14 residues.

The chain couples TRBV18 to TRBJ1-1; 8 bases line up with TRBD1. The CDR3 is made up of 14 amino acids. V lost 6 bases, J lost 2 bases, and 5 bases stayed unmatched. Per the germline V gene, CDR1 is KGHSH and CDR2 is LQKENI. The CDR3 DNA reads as TGTGCCAGCTCTTTTGGGACAGGAAACACTGAAGCTTTCTTT. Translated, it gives CASSFGTGNTEAFF.

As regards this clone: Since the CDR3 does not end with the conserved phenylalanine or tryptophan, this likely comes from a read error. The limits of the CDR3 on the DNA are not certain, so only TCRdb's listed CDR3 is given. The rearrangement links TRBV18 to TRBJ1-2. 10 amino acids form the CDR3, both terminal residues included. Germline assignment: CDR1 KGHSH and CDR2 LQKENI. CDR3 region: CASSPSKGQI.

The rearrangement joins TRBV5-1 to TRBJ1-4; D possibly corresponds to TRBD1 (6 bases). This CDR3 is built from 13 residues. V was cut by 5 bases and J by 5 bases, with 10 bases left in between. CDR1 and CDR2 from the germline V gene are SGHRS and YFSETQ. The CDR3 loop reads CASREQGNEKLFF. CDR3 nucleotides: TGCGCCAGCAGGGAACAGGGCAATGAAAAACTGTTTTTT.

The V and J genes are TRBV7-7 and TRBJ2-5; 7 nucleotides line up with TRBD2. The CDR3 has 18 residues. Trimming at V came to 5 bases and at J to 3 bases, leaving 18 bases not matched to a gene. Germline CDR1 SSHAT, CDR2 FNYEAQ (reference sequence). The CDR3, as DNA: TGTGCCAGCAGCCCCGAGGTTGCAGGGAGTGGGGGGGAAGAGACCCAGTACTTC. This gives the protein CASSPEVAGSGGEETQYF.

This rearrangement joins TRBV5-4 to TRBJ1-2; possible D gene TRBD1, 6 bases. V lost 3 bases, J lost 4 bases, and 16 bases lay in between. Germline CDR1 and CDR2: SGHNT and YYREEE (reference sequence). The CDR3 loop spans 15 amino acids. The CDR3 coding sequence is TGTGCCAGCAGCTCCCCCATTGACAGGCCCTATGGCTACACCTTC. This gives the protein CASSSPIDRPYGYTF. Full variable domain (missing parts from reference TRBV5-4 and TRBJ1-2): ETGVTQSPTHLIKTRGQQVTLRCSSQSGHNTVSWYQQALGQGPQFIFQYYREEENGRGNFPPRFSGLQFPNYSSELNVNALELDDSALYLCASSSPIDRPYGYTFGSGTRLTVV.

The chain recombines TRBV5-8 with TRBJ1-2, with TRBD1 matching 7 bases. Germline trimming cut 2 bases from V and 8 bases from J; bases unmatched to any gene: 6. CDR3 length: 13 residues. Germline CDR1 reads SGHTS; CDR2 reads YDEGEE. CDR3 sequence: CASSFTGVGGYTF. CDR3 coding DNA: TGTGCCAGCAGCTTCACAGGGGTGGGCGGCTACACCTTC.

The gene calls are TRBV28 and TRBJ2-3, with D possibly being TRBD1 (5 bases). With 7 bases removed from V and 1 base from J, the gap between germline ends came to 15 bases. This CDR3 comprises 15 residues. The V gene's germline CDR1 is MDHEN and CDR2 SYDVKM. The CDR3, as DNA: TGTGCCAGCACCCCGGGTGGGGCGGGCACAGATACGCAGTATTTT. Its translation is CASTPGGAGTDTQYF.

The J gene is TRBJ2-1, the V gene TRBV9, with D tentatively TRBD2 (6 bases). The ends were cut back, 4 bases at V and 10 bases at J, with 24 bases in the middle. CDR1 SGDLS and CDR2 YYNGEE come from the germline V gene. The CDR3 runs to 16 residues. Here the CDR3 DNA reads TGTGCCAGCAGCCCTTCCGGGACTCCCCTGGGTAGGGAGCAGTTCTTC. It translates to CASSPSGTPLGREQFF. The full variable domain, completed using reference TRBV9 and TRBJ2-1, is DSGVTQTPKHLITATGQRVTLRCSPRSGDLSVYWYQQSLDQGLQFLIQYYNGEERAKGNILERFSAQQFPDLHSELNLSSLELGDSALYFCASSPSGTPLGREQFFGPGTRLTVL.

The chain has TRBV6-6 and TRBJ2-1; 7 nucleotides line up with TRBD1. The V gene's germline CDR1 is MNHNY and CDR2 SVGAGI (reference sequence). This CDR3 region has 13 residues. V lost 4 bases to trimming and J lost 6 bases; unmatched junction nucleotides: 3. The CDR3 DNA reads TGTGCCAGCAGTTCTCAGGGGGTCAATGAGCAGTTCTTC. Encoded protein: CASSSQGVNEQFF.

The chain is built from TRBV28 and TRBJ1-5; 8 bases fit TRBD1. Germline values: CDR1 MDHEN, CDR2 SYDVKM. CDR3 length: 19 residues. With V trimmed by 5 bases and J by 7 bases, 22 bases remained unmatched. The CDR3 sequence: CASSATIFLDRGKFQPQHF. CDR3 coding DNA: TGTGCCAGCAGTGCCACCATATTCCTCGACAGGGGAAAGTTCCAGCCCCAGCATTTT.

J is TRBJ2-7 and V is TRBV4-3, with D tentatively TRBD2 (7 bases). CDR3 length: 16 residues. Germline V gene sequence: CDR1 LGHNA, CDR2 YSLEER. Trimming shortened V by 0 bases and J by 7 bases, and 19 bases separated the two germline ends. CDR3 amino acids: CASSQDPAGQAGEQYF. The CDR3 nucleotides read TGCGCCAGCAGCCAAGACCCAGCGGGACAAGCAGGAGAGCAGTACTTC.

The CDR3 loop reads CASRYRDRGVNTEAFF. CDR3 coding DNA: TGTGCCAGCAGGTACCGGGACAGAGGGGTGAACACTGAAGCTTTCTTT. The V call is TRBV7-8, the J call TRBJ1-1; the match to TRBD1 covers 7 bases. Trimming took 6 bases from V and 0 from J; bases not matched to a gene: 10. This CDR3 has 16 amino acids. From germline, CDR1 is SGHVS and CDR2 FQNEAQ.

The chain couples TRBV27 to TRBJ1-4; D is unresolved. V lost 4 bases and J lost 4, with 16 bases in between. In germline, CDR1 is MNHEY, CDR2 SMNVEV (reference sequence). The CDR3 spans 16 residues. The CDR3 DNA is TGTGCCAGCAGTTCGTGGATCGGCAGAATTAATGAAAAACTGTTTTTT. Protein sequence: CASSSWIGRINEKLFF.

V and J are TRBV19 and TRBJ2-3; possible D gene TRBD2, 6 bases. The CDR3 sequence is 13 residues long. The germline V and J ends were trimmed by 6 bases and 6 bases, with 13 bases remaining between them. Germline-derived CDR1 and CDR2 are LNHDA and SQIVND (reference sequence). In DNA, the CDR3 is TGTGCCAGTAGGACTAGTGGGGGGGATACGCAGTATTTT. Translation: CASRTSGGDTQYF. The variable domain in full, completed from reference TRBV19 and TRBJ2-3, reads DGGITQSPKYLFRKEGQNVTLSCEQNLNHDAMYWYRQDPGQGLRLIYYSQIVNDFQKGDIAEGYSVSREKKESFPLTVTSAQKNPTAFYLCASRTSGGDTQYFGPGTRLTVL.

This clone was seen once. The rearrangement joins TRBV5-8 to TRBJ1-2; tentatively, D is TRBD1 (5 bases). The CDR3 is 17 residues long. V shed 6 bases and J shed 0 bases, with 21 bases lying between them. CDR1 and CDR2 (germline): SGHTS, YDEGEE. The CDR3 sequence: CASIDPRDGHSNYGYTF. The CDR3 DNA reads TGTGCCAGCATCGACCCCCGGGACGGACATTCTAACTATGGCTACACCTTC.

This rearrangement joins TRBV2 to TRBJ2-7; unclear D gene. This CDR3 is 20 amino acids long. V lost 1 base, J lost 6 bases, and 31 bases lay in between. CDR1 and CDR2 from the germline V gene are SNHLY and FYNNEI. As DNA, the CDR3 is TGTGCCAGCAGTGAAGGGTTGGGGTGGGTTCCGTACAGTCCTCCGCGCGAGCAGTACTTC. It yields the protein CASSEGLGWVPYSPPREQYF.

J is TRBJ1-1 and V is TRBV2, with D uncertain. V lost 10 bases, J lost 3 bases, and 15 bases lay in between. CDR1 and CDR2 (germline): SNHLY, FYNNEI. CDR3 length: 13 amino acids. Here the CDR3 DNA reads TGTGCCATCGGCTTGCAGGTTTACACTGAAGCTTTCTTT. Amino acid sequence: CAIGLQVYTEAFF.

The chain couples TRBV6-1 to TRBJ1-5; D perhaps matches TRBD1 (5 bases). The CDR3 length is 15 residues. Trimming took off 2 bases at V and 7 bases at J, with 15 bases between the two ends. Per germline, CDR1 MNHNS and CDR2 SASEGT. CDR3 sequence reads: CASSELGQGGQPQHF. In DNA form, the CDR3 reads TGTGCCAGCAGTGAACTAGGGCAGGGCGGCCAGCCCCAGCATTTT.

CDR3 amino acids: CASSASRDYGYTF. The CDR3 bases are TGTGCCAGCAGCGCGTCAAGGGACTATGGCTACACCTTC. This sequence joins TRBV9 and TRBJ1-2, with D hard to call. The CDR3 consists of 13 residues. Looked up from germline, CDR1 is SGDLS and CDR2 is YYNGEE. Between the trimmed V and J ends, which lost 3 bases and 3 bases, there was a span of 9 bases.

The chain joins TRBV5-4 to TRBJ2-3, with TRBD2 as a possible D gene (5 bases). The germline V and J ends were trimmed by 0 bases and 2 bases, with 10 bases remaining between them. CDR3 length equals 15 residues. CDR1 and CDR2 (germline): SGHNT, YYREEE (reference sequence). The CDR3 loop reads CASSLGESNTDTQYF. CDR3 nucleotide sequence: TGTGCCAGCAGCTTGGGGGAGAGTAACACAGATACGCAGTATTTT.

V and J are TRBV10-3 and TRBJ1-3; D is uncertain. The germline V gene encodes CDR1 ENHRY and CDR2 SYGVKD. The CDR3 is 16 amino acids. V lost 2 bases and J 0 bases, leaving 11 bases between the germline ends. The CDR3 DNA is TGTGCCATCAGTGAGAAAGGCGGGAGCTCTGGAAACACCATATATTTT. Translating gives CAISEKGGSSGNTIYF.

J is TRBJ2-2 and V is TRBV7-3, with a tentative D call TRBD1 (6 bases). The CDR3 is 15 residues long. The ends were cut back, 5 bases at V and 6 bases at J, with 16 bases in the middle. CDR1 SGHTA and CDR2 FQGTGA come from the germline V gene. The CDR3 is CASSAQGSSAGELFF. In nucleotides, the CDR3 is TGTGCCAGCAGCGCACAGGGTAGTTCCGCCGGGGAGCTGTTTTTT.

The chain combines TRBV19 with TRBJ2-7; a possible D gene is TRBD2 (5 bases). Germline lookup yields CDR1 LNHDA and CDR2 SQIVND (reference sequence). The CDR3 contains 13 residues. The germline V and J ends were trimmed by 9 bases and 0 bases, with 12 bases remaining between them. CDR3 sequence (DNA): TGTGCCAGCCTTGCGGGCGGCTCCTACGAGCAGTACTTC. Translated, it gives CASLAGGSYEQYF.

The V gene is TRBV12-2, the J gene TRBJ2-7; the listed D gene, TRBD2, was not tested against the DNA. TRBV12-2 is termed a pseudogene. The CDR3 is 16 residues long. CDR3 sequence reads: CASPRSVGGAGYEQYF. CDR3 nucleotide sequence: TGTGCAAGTCCCCGATCCGTCGGGGGGGCCGGGTACGAGCAGTACTTC.

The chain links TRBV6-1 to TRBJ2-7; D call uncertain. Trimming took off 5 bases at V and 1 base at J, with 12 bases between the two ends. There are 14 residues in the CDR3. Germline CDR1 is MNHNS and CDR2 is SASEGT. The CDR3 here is CASSQLPASYEQYF. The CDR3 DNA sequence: TGTGCCAGCAGTCAACTTCCCGCATCCTACGAGCAGTACTTC.

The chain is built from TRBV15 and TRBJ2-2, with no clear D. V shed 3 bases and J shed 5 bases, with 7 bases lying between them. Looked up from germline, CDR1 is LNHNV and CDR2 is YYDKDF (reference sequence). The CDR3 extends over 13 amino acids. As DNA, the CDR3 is TGTGCCACCAGCAGCTTGCAAACCGGGGAGCTGTTTTTT. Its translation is CATSSLQTGELFF.

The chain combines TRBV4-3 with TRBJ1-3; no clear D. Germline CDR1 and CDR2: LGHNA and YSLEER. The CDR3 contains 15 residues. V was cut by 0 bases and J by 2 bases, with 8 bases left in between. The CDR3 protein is CASSQDLRAGNTIYF. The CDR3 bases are TGCGCCAGCAGCCAAGATCTGCGGGCTGGAAACACCATATATTTT.

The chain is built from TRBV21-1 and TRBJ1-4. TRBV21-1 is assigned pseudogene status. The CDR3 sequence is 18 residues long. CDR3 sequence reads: CASSKALLAPSQGEKLFF. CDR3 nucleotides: TGTGCCAGCAGCAAAGCGCTTTTGGCACCAAGCCAAGGGGAAAAACTGTTTTTT.